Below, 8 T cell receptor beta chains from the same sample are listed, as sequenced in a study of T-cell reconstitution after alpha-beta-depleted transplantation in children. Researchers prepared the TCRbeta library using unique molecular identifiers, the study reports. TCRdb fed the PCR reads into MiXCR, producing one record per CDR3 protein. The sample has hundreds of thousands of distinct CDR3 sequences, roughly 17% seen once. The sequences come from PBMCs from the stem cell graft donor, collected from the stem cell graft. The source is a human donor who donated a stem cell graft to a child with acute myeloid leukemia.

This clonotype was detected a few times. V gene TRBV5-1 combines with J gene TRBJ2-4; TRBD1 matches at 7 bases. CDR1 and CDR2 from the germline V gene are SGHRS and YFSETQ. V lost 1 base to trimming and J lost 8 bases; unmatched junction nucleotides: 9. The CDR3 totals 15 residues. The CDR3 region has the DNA TGCGCCAGCAGCTTGAGGGACAGTCGATCGGACATTCAGTACTTC. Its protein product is CASSLRDSRSDIQYF.

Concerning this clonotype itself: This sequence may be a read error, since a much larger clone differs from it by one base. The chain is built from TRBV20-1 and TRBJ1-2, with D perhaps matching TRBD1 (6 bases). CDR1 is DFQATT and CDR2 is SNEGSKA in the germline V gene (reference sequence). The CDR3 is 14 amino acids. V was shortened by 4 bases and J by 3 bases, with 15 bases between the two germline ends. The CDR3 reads CSAKGGQGDYGYTF. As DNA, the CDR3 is TGCAGTGCTAAGGGGGGGCAGGGTGACTATGGCTACACCTTC.

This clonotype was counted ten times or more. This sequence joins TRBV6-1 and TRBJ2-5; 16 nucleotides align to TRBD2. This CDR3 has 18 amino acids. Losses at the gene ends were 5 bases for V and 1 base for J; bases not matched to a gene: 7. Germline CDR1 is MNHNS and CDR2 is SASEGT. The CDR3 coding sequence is TGTGCCAGCAGTAGAATGGGACTAGCGGGGGGGATCCAAGAGACCCAGTACTTC. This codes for CASSRMGLAGGIQETQYF.

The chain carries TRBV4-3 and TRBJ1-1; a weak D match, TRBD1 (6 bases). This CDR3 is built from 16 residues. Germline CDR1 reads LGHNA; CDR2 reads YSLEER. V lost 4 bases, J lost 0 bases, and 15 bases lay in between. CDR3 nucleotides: TGCGCCAGCAGCCTACACCCGGGACAAGTGAACACTGAAGCTTTCTTT. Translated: CASSLHPGQVNTEAFF.

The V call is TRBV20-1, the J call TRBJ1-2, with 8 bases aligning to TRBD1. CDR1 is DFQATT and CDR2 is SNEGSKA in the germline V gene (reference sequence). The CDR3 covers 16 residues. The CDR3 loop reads CRALGDRSTPNYGYTF. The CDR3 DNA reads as TGCAGAGCCCTAGGGGACAGGTCGACCCCCAACTATGGCTACACCTTC.

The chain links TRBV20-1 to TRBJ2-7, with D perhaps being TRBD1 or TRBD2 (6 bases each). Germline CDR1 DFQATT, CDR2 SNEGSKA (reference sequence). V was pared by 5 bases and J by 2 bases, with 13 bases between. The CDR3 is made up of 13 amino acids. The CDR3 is CSAEKGGPYEQYV. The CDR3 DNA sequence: TGCAGTGCTGAGAAGGGGGGCCCCTACGAGCAGTACGTC.

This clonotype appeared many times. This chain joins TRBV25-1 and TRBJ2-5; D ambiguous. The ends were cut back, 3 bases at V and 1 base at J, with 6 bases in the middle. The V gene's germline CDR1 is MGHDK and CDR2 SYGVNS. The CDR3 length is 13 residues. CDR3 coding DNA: TGTGCCAGCAGTGATGATTTCCAAGAGACCCAGTACTTC. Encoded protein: CASSDDFQETQYF.

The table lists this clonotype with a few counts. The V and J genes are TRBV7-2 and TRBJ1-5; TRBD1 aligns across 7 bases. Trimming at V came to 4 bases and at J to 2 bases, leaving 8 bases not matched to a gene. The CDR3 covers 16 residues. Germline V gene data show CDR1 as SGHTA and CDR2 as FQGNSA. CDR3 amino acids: CASSSRQGPGNQPQHF. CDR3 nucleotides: TGTGCCAGCAGCTCCAGACAGGGCCCCGGCAATCAGCCCCAGCATTTT.